This TCR beta chain comes out of a study of identifying expanded T cells in peripheral blood. Study-level results: Over approximately two and four weeks, about 15 and 19 clones changed, versus around 1.2 between replicates. Across healthy donors, higher total template counts meant significantly greater roughly 2-week count variance.

A remark on this clone: Its antigen is undetermined.

Germline CDR1 and CDR2: SGHTA and FQGNSA. The CDR3 totals 12 residues. Trimming stripped 5 bases from V and 4 bases from J, with 9 bases between. The data were produced by immunoSEQ multiplex PCR, yet TCRdb's version contains in-frame clones alone and is incomplete. This sample carries 95,000 to 150,000 clones, around four fifths of them seen once, and the ten largest clones take over 3%. This receptor was obtained from a person aged 18-70 years in good health. The chain links TRBV7-2 to TRBJ2-7; the D gene is possibly TRBD2 (6 bases). Material for sequencing was blood. CDR3 sequence: CASSRGTYEQYF. CDR3 nucleotide sequence: TGTGCCAGCAGCCGGGGGACGTACGAGCAGTACTTC.